This entry features one T cell receptor beta chain sequence. This specimen comes from a study of CD8 T cells in Susac syndrome. In contrast to the negatively isolated CD8+ and CD4+ T cells, TEMRA cells were FACS-enriched. Random hexamers were used to reverse transcribe an amount of about 0.45 to 1 ug RNA. TCRdb fed the immunoSEQ multiplex PCR reads into MiXCR, producing one record per CDR3 protein. The sample carries about 180,000 distinct CDR3 sequences, around 94% recorded once. The germline gives CDR1 SNHLY, CDR2 FYNNEI. The CDR3 covers 13 residues. Trimming cost V 8 bases and J 3 bases; bases outside gene matches: 5.

The receptor was derived from a human donor with Susac syndrome. The sequencing input was CD4+ T cells from PBMCs. The rearrangement links TRBV2 to TRBJ2-7; 9 positions match TRBD1. CDR3 bases: TGTGCCAGCCTGGGACAGGGTTTCTACGAGCAGTACTTC. Protein product: CASLGQGFYEQYF.